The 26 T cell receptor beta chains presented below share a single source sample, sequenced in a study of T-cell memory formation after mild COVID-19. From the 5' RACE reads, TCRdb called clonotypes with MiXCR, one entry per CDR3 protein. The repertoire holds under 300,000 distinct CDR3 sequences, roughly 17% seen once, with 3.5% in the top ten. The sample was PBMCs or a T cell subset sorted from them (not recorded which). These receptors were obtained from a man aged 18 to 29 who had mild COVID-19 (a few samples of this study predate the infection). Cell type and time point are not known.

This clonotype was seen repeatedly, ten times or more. This chain's CDR3 is CASSPSGPGSGNTIYF. The CDR3 bases are TGTGCCAGCAGCCCCTCGGGGCCCGGATCTGGAAACACCATATATTTT. The gene calls are TRBV6-5 and TRBJ1-3; a possible D gene is TRBD1 (5 bases). V was trimmed by 6 bases and J by 1 base, leaving 16 bases between them. The CDR3 spans 16 residues. Germline V lookup: CDR1 MNHEY, CDR2 SVGAGI.

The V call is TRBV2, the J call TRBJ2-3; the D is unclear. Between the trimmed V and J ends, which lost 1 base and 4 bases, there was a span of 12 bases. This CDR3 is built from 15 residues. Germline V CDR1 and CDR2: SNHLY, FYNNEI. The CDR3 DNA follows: TGTGCCAGCAGTGAAGGGCTGGCGCTCCCAGATACGCAGTATTTT. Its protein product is CASSEGLALPDTQYF. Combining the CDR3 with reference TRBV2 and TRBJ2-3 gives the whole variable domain EPEVTQTPSHQVTQMGQEVILRCVPISNHLYFYWYRQILGQKVEFLVSFYNNEISEKSEIFDDQFSVERPDGSNFTLKIRSTKLEDSAMYFCASSEGLALPDTQYFGPGTRLTVL.

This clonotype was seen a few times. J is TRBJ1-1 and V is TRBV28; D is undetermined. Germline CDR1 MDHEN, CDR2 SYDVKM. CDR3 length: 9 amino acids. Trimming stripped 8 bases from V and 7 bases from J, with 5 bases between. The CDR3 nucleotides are TGTGCCAGCGGTCATGAAGCTTTCTTT. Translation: CASGHEAFF.

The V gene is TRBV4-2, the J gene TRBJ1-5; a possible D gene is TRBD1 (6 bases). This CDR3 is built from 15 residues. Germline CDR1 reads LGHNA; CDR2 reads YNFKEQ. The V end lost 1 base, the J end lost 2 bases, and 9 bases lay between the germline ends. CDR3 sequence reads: CASSQVRGGNQPQHF. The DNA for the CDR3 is TGTGCCAGCAGCCAAGTGAGGGGGGGCAATCAGCCCCAGCATTTT.

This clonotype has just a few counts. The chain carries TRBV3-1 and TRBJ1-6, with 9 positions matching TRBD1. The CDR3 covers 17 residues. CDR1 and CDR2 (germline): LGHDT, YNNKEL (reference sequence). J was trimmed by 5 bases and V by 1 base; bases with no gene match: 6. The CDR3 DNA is TGTGCCAGCAGCCAAGGAGGAGGGACAGGGAATAATTCACCCCTCCACTTT. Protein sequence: CASSQGGGTGNNSPLHF.

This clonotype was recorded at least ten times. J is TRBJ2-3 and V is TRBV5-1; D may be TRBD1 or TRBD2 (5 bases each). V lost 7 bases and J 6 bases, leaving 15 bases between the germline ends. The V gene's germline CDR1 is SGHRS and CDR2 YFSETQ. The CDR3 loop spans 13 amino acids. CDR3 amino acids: CASRDVNEDTQYF. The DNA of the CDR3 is TGCGCCAGCCGGGACGTAAACGAGGATACGCAGTATTTT.

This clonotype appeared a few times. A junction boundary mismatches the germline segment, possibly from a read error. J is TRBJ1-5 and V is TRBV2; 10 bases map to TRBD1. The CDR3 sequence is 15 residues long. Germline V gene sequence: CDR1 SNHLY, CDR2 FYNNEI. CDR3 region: CASSEIGTGADPFHF. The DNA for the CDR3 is TGTGCCAGCAGCGAAATAGGGACAGGGGCAGACCCTTTTCACTTT.

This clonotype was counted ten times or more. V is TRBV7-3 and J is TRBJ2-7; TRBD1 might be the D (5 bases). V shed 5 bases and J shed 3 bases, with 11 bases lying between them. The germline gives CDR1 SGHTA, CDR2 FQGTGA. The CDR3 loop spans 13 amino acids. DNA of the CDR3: TGTGCCAGCAGCACGACAGTTGACTACGAGCAGTACTTC. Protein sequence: CASSTTVDYEQYF.

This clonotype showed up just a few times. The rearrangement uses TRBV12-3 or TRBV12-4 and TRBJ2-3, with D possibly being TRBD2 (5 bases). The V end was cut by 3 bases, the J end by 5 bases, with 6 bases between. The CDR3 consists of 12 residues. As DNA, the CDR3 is TGTGCCAGCAGTTTCGGAGGAGATACGCAGTATTTT. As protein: CASSFGGDTQYF.

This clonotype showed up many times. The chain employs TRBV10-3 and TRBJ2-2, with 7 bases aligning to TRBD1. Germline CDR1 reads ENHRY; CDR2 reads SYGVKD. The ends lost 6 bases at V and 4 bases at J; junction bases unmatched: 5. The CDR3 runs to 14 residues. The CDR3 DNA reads TGTGCCATCAGAAGACAGGGTGCCACCGGGGAGCTGTTTTTT. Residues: CAIRRQGATGELFF.

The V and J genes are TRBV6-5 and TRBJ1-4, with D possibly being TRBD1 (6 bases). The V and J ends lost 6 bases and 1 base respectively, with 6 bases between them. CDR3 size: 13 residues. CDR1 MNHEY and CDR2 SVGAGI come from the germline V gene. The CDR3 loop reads CASRGQTNEKLFF. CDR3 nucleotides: TGTGCCAGCAGGGGACAAACTAATGAAAAACTGTTTTTT.

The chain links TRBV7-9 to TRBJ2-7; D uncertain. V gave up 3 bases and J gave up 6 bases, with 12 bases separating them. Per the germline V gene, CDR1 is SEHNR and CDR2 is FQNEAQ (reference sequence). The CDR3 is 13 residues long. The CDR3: CASSLSASSEQYF. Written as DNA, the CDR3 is TGTGCCAGCAGCTTGAGTGCTTCTAGCGAGCAGTACTTC. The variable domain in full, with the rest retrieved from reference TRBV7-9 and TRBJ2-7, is DTGVSQNPRHKITKRGQNVTFRCDPISEHNRLYWYRQTLGQGPEFLTYFQNEAQLEKSRLLSDRFSAERPKGSFSTLEIQRTEQGDSAMYLCASSLSASSEQYFGPGTRLTVT.

CDR3 coding DNA: TGCGCCAGCGCCCTAGCTAGCACAGATACGCAGTATTTT. Translated, it gives CASALASTDTQYF. The J gene is TRBJ2-3, the V gene TRBV5-1, with D possibly being TRBD2 (5 bases). V was shortened by 7 bases and J by 0 bases, with 9 bases between the two germline ends. CDR3 length equals 13 residues. The germline V gene encodes CDR1 SGHRS and CDR2 YFSETQ.

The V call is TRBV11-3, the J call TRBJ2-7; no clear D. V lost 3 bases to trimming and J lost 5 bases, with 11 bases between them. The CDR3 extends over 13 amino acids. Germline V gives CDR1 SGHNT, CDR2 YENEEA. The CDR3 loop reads CASSFGLVHEQYV. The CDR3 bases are TGTGCCAGCAGCTTCGGGTTGGTACACGAGCAGTACGTC.

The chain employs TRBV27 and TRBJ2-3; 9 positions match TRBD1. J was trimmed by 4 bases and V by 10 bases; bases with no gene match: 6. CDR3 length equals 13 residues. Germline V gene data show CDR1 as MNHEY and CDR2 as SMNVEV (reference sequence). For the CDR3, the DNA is TGTGCCACCGGAGGACAGGGGCCAGATACGCAGTATTTT. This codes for CATGGQGPDTQYF.

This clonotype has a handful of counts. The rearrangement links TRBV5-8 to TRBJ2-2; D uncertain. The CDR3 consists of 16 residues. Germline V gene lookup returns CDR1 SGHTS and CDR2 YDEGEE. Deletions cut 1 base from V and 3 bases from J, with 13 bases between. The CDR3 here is CASSLSSGFDTGELFF. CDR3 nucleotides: TGTGCCAGCAGCTTGTCTTCGGGCTTCGACACCGGGGAGCTGTTTTTT.

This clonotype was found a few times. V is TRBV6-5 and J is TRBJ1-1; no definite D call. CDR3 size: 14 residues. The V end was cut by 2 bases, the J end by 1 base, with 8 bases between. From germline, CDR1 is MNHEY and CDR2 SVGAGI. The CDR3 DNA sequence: TGTGCCAGCAGTTACGAGTTAGGGAACACTGAAGCTTTCTTT. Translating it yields CASSYELGNTEAFF.

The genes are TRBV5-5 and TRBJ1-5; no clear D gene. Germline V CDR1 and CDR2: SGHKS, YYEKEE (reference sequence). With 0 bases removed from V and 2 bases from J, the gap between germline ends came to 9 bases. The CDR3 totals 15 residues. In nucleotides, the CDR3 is TGTGCCAGCAGCTTGGCCGTGGCCGGCAATCAGCCCCAGCATTTT. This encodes CASSLAVAGNQPQHF. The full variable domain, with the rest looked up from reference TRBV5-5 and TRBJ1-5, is DAGVTQSPTHLIKTRGQQVTLRCSPISGHKSVSWYQQVLGQGPQFIFQYYEKEERGRGNFPDRFSARQFPNYSSELNVNALLLGDSALYLCASSLAVAGNQPQHFGDGTRLSIL.

CDR3 nucleotide sequence: TGTGCCAGCAGCGCGGGGACAGGCGACGAATACGAGCAGTACTTC. Its protein is CASSAGTGDEYEQYF. The chain combines TRBV7-2 with TRBJ2-7; 8 bases fit TRBD1. The CDR3 sequence is 15 residues long. Germline V gives CDR1 SGHTA, CDR2 FQGNSA. J was trimmed by 4 bases and V by 5 bases; bases with no gene match: 10. Full variable domain (rest looked up from reference TRBV7-2 and TRBJ2-7): GAGVSQSPSNKVTEKGKDVELRCDPISGHTALYWYRQSLGQGLEFLIYFQGNSAPDKSGLPSDRFSAERTGGSVSTLTIQRTQQEDSAVYLCASSAGTGDEYEQYFGPGTRLTVT.

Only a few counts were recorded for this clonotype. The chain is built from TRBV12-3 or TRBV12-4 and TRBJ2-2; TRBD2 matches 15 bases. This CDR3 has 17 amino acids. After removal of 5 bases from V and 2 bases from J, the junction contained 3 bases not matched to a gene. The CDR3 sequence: CASSRTSGGANTGELFF. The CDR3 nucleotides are TGTGCCAGCAGTCGGACTAGCGGGGGGGCCAACACCGGGGAGCTGTTTTTT.

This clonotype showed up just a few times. CDR3 sequence (DNA): TGCAGCGTTGATGAGCAAACCGTTGAAGCTTTCTTT. It translates to CSVDEQTVEAFF. The chain uses TRBV29-1 and TRBJ1-1; D is undetermined. V lost 3 bases and J lost 7, with 12 bases in between. CDR3 length: 12 amino acids. Germline V gene data show CDR1 as SQVTM and CDR2 as ANQGSEA.

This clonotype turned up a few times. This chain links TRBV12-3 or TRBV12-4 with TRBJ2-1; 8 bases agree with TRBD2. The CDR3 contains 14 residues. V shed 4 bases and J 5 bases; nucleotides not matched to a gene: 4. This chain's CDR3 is CASSSGLAHNEQFF. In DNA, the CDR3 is TGTGCCAGCAGTTCAGGACTAGCCCACAATGAGCAGTTCTTC.

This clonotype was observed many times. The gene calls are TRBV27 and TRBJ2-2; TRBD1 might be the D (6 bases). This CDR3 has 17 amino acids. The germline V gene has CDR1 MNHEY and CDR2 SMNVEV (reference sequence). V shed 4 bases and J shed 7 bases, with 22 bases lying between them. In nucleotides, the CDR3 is TGTGCCAGCAGTTCGCCGGAAACAGGGATGGGCGGCGGGGAGCTGTTTTTT. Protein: CASSSPETGMGGGELFF.

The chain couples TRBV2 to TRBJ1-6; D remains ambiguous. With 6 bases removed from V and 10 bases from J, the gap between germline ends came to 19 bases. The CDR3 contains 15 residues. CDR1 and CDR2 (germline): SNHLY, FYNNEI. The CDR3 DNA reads TGTGCCAGCAGCGCCTATCAGGACTGGGAATCACCCCTCCACTTT. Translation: CASSAYQDWESPLHF. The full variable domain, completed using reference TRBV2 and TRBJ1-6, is EPEVTQTPSHQVTQMGQEVILRCVPISNHLYFYWYRQILGQKVEFLVSFYNNEISEKSEIFDDQFSVERPDGSNFTLKIRSTKLEDSAMYFCASSAYQDWESPLHFGNGTRLTVT.

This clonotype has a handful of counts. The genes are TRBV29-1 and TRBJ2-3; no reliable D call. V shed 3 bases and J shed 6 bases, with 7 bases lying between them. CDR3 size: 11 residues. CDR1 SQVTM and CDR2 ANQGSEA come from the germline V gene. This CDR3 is CSVDPADTQYF. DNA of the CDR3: TGCAGCGTTGACCCGGCCGATACGCAGTATTTT.

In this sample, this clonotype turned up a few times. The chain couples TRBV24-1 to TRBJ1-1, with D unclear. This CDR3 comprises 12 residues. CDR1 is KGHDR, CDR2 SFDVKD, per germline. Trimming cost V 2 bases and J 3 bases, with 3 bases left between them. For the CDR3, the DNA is TGTGCCACCAGTGATTCGCACACTGAAGCTTTCTTT. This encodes CATSDSHTEAFF.